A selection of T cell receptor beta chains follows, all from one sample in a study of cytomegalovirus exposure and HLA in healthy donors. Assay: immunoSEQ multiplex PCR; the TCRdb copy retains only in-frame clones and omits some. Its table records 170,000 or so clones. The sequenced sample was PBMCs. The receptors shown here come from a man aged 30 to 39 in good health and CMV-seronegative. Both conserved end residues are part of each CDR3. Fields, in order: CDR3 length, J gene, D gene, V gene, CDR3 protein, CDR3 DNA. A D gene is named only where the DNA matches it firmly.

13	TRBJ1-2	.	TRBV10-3	CAITAGMGYGYTF	TGTGCCATCACAGCAGGGATGGGGTATGGCTACACCTTC
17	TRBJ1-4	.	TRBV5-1	CASSLDIAGAGNEKLFF	TGCGCCAGCAGCTTGGATATTGCAGGGGCCGGTAATGAAAAACTGTTTTTT
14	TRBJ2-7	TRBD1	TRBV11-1	CASSRGTGTYEQYF	TGTGCCAGCAGCCGTGGGACAGGAACCTACGAGCAGTACTTC
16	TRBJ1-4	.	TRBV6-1	CASSDRQGSLLGKLFF	TGTGCCAGCAGTGATAGGCAGGGAAGCCTCTTGGGAAAACTGTTTTTT
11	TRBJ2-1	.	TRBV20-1	CSATNYNEQFF	TGCAGTGCTACTAATTACAATGAGCAGTTCTTC
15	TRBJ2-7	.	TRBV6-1	CASTIDGGSVDEQYF	TGTGCCAGCACCATAGATGGGGGGTCGGTCGACGAGCAGTACTTC
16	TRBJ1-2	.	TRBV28	CASSLLGTFSDYGYTF	TGTGCCAGCAGCCTCCTCGGAACTTTCAGCGACTATGGCTACACCTTC
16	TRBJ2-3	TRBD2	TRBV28	CASSKGLALSTDTQYF	TGTGCCAGCAGTAAGGGACTAGCGTTGAGCACAGATACGCAGTATTTT
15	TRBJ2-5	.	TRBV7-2	CASSLLGGARETQYF	TGTGCCAGCAGCTTGCTAGGAGGGGCGAGGGAGACCCAGTACTTC
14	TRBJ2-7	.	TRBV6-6	CASSYSASGNEQYF	TGTGCCAGCAGTTACTCCGCCAGCGGTAACGAGCAGTACTTC
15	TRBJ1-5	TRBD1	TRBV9	CASNRQGISNQPQHF	TGTGCCAGCAACAGACAGGGGATAAGCAATCAGCCCCAGCATTTT
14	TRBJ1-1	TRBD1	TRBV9	CASSVDATGGLTFF	TGTGCCAGCAGCGTAGACGCGACAGGGGGCTTAACTTTCTTT
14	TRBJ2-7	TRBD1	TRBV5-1	CASGQGAFPYEQYF	TGCGCCAGCGGACAGGGGGCGTTTCCCTACGAGCAGTACTTC
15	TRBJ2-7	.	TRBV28	CASSPADTQRDEQYF	TGTGCCAGCAGTCCCGCCGACACCCAGAGGGACGAGCAGTACTTC
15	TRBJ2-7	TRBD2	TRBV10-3	CAISDQLAGAYEQYF	TGTGCCATCAGTGACCAACTAGCGGGGGCTTACGAGCAGTACTTC
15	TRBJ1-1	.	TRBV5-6	CASSLGLYSNTEAFF	TGTGCCAGCAGCTTGGGACTATACAGTAACACTGAAGCTTTCTTT
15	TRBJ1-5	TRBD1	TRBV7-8	CASSPDRAGGQPQHF	TGTGCCAGCAGCCCAGACAGGGCGGGCGGTCAGCCCCAGCATTTT
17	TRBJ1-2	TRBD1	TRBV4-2	CASSQDTGQGVDYGYTF	TGTGCCAGCAGCCAAGATACCGGACAGGGGGTGGACTATGGCTACACCTTC
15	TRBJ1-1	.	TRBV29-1	CSVEGGRQSTTEAFF	TGCAGCGTTGAAGGGGGTCGACAGTCGACCACTGAAGCTTTCTTT
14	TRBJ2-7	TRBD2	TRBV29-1	CSVSLAGLNYEQYF	TGCAGCGTTTCTCTAGCGGGGCTCAACTACGAGCAGTACTTC
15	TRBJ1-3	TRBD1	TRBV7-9	CASNTPAGGENTIYF	TGTGCCAGCAACACTCCGGCAGGGGGTGAGAACACCATATATTTT
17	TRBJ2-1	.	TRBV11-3	CASSKVGAGAVNNEQFF	TGTGCCAGCAGCAAGGTGGGGGCAGGGGCGGTCAACAATGAGCAGTTCTTC
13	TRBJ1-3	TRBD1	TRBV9	CASGQGPGNTIYF	TGTGCCAGCGGACAGGGGCCTGGAAACACCATATATTTT
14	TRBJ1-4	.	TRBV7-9	CASTRQDVFEKLFF	TGTGCCAGCACCAGACAGGACGTATTTGAAAAACTGTTTTTT
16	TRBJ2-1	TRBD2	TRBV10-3	CAISEAGGSTYNEQFF	TGTGCCATCAGTGAAGCTGGCGGGAGCACCTACAATGAGCAGTTCTTC
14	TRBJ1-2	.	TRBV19	CASNHGAGSYGYTF	TGTGCCAGTAACCATGGCGCCGGGAGCTATGGCTACACCTTC
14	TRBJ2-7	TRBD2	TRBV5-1	CASSSGLDVYEQYF	TGCGCCAGCAGCTCCGGACTAGACGTCTACGAGCAGTACTTC
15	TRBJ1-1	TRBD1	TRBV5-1	CASSPQGEGVAEAFF	TGCGCCAGCAGCCCCCAGGGGGAAGGGGTAGCTGAAGCTTTCTTT
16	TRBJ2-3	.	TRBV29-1	CSVEGSEISASDTQYF	TGCAGCGTTGAAGGGTCGGAAATTTCGGCTAGTGATACGCAGTATTTT
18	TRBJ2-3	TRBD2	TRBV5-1	CASSSGLAGGPGTDTQYF	TGCGCCAGCAGCTCCGGACTAGCGGGAGGGCCGGGCACAGATACGCAGTATTTT
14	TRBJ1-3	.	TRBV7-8	CASSLMTRGNTIYF	TGTGCCAGCAGCTTAATGACTCGTGGAAACACCATATATTTT
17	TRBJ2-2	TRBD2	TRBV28	CASSSPGLAGWTGELFF	TGTGCCAGCAGTTCCCCCGGACTAGCGGGTTGGACCGGGGAGCTGTTTTTT
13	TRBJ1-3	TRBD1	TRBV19	CASSQGDRNTIYF	TGTGCCAGTAGCCAGGGGGACCGAAACACCATATATTTT
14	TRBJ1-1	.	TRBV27	CASSLGGRGTEAFF	TGTGCCAGCAGTTTAGGGGGCCGTGGGACTGAAGCTTTCTTT
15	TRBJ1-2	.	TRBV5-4	CASSLDAGANYGYTF	TGTGCCAGCAGCCTGGATGCAGGGGCGAACTATGGCTACACCTTC
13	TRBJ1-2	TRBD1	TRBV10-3	CAIDRTGTDGYTF	TGTGCCATAGACCGGACAGGGACGGATGGCTACACCTTC
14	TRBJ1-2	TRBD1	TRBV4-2	CASSHRQGAGGYTF	TGTGCCAGCAGCCATAGACAGGGGGCGGGTGGCTACACCTTC
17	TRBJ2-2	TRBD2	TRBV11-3	CASSPPVAGANTGELFF	TGTGCCAGCAGCCCCCCCGTAGCGGGAGCGAACACCGGGGAGCTGTTTTTT
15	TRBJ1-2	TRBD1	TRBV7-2	CASSLGRTGVYGYTF	TGTGCCAGCAGCTTAGGCCGGACAGGGGTCTATGGCTACACCTTC
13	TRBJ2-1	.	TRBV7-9	CASSGFMDNEQFF	TGTGCCAGCAGCGGCTTTATGGACAATGAGCAGTTCTTC